This is a list of T cell receptor beta chains from one sample in a study of response to subunit inactivated influenza vaccine. TCRdb itself ran the RT-PCR reads through MiXCR, one entry per CDR3 protein. Of hundreds of thousands of distinct CDR3 sequences listed, 11% were seen once; the top ten hold about 10%. These data were likewise used in another study, on T cells expressing NK-cell markers.

Sequencing was performed on PBMCs from blood, taken on the day of vaccination. These receptors were collected from a man aged 45-65 years who received an inactivated influenza vaccine. The CDR3 runs from the conserved cysteine through the conserved F or W. A D gene is named only where the DNA matches it firmly. Clone size, where shown, is once, few, many, or a class for clones that have expanded.

>TRBJ1-3|few|.|TRBV4-2
CASRHPGGSSGNTIYF
TGTGCCAGCAGACACCCAGGTGGAAGCTCTGGAAACACCATATATTTT
>TRBJ2-7|.|.|TRBV2
CASSEALQASVNF
TGTGCCAGCAGTGAAGCGCTTCAGGCTAGCGTAAACTTC
>TRBJ2-2|.|TRBD2|TRBV7-2
CASSPGTNVPGELFF
TGTGCCAGCAGTCCCGGGACTAATGTGCCCGGGGAGCTGTTTTTT
>TRBJ2-3|many|.|TRBV7-9
CASSADRFSTDTQYF
TGTGCCAGCAGCGCCGACAGGTTTAGCACAGATACGCAGTATTTT
>TRBJ1-1|many|.|TRBV12-3/TRBV12-4
CASIQDSNTEAFF
TGTGCCAGCATCCAAGACAGTAACACTGAAGCTTTCTTT
>TRBJ2-7|.|TRBD1|TRBV6-2/TRBV6-3
CASSYPNRGLDEQYF
TGTGCCAGCAGTTACCCCAACAGGGGGCTCGACGAGCAGTACTTC
>TRBJ2-7|.|TRBD2|TRBV11-2
CASRLPLRERGFSYEQYF
TGTGCCAGCAGGTTACCCCTTAGGGAGCGGGGTTTCTCCTACGAGCAGTACTTC
>TRBJ1-2|.|.|TRBV4-2
CASSQEQGNYGYTF
TGTGCCAGCAGCCAAGAACAAGGAAACTATGGCTACACCTTC
>TRBJ2-3|.|.|TRBV9
CASSVVVDPDTQYF
TGTGCCAGCAGCGTAGTGGTCGACCCAGATACGCAGTATTTT
>TRBJ1-1|.|TRBD1|TRBV6-2/TRBV6-3
CASRSGQLHLLNTEAFF
TGTGCCAGCAGATCGGGACAGCTACATCTCCTGAACACTGAAGCTTTCTTT
>TRBJ2-1|many|.|TRBV5-1
CASSPQGGYNEQFF
TGCGCCAGCAGCCCGCAGGGGGGGTACAATGAGCAGTTCTTC
>TRBJ1-4|.|.|TRBV18
CASSPNGQPAEKLFF
TGTGCCAGCTCACCAAATGGACAGCCCGCTGAAAAACTGTTTTTT
>TRBJ1-1|.|.|TRBV9
CASSVMGDPNTEAFF
TGTGCCAGCAGCGTAATGGGGGACCCGAACACTGAAGCTTTCTTT
>TRBJ2-2|few|.|TRBV7-3
CATPGAGRRTGELFF
TGTGCCACACCGGGGGCGGGGAGGCGTACCGGGGAGCTGTTTTTT
>TRBJ2-1|.|TRBD2|TRBV3-1
CATRGGSHEQFF
TGTGCCACCCGGGGGGGCAGTCATGAGCAGTTCTTC
>TRBJ2-7|few|.|TRBV5-6
CASSLGQGARGSYEQYF
TGTGCCAGCAGCTTGGGGCAAGGCGCCAGGGGTTCCTACGAGCAGTACTTC
>TRBJ2-5|few|TRBD2|TRBV29-1
CSVEDTSRREISETQYF
TGCAGCGTTGAAGATACGTCGAGGCGGGAGATATCAGAGACCCAGTACTTC
>TRBJ2-3|few|TRBD2|TRBV24-1
CATSDLLTPSSGGLVSTDTQYF
TGTGCCACCAGTGATTTGTTGACCCCATCTAGCGGGGGGCTCGTTAGCACAGATACGCAGTATTTT
>TRBJ2-4|few|.|TRBV5-1
CASSFDRAKNIQYF
TGCGCCAGCAGCTTTGACAGGGCCAAAAACATTCAGTACTTC
>TRBJ2-7|.|TRBD2|TRBV2
CASRLAGGPTYEQYF
TGTGCCAGCAGACTAGCGGGAGGGCCGACCTACGAGCAGTACTTC
>TRBJ2-1|many|TRBD2|TRBV6-2/TRBV6-3
CASSYAASGRNYNEQFF
TGTGCCAGCAGTTACGCGGCTAGCGGGAGGAACTACAATGAGCAGTTCTTC
>TRBJ2-3|few|TRBD2|TRBV29-1
CSVTGTKGGTDTQYF
TGCAGCGTAACCGGGACTAAAGGTGGCACAGATACGCAGTATTTT
>TRBJ2-5|few|.|TRBV28
CASSWTREVGWETQYF
TGTGCCAGCAGTTGGACGAGGGAGGTGGGGTGGGAGACCCAGTACTTC
>TRBJ1-4|few|.|TRBV5-1
CASSLGLDGEKLFF
TGCGCCAGCAGCTTGGGTTTGGATGGGGAAAAACTGTTTTTT
>TRBJ2-1|.|TRBD1|TRBV12-3/TRBV12-4
CASSHGQGAPIEQFF
TGTGCCAGCAGCCACGGACAGGGGGCGCCGATTGAGCAGTTCTTC
>TRBJ2-3|.|.|TRBV7-2
CASSRRDRHTDTQYF
TGTGCCAGCAGTCGTCGTGACAGGCACACAGATACGCAGTATTTT